A single sample gave rise to the 24 T cell receptor beta chains below, sequenced in a study of shared clonotypes between healthy human individuals. Clones were read by immunoSEQ multiplex PCR, and TCRdb kept only the in-frame ones, dropping some. Here the sample spans about 1,500,000 clones, around 97% being singletons. Input material: naive CD4+ T cells sorted from blood. Subset noted: CD45RA+ positively selected. These receptors originate from a man under 40 in good health.

The table lists this clone with a count of one. The DNA for the CDR3 is TGTGCCAGCAGAATAGGAGGACAGGGGTACGAGCAGTACTTC. This codes for CASRIGGQGYEQYF. This rearrangement joins TRBV6-6 to TRBJ2-7; TRBD1 aligns across 9 bases. Looked up from germline, CDR1 is MNHNY and CDR2 is SVGAGI (reference sequence). Losses at the gene ends were 6 bases for V and 4 bases for J; bases not matched to a gene: 7. The CDR3 contains 14 residues.

The chain is built from TRBV5-4 and TRBJ2-7; D gene unclear. The CDR3 sequence is 15 residues long. V shed 0 bases and J shed 0 bases, with 10 bases lying between them. From germline, CDR1 is SGHNT and CDR2 YYREEE (reference sequence). CDR3 in DNA: TGTGCCAGCAGCTTGGCCGAGACGAGCTCCTACGAGCAGTACTTC. Its translation is CASSLAETSSYEQYF.

This clone was counted once. J is TRBJ2-5 and V is TRBV29-1, with 8 bases fitting TRBD1. The length of the CDR3 is 12 residues. Germline V gives CDR1 SQVTM, CDR2 ANQGSEA. V shed 2 bases and J 4 bases; nucleotides not matched to a gene: 0. CDR3 sequence: CSVEQGAETQYF. The CDR3 DNA follows: TGCAGCGTTGAACAGGGGGCAGAGACCCAGTACTTC.

The chain links TRBV7-6 to TRBJ2-5; 10 nucleotides match TRBD2. V shed 4 bases, J shed 4 bases, and the junction held 6 bases outside the gene matches. Germline CDR1 SGHVS, CDR2 FNYEAQ. The CDR3 covers 15 residues. The CDR3 reads CASSSVSGRAETQYF. The CDR3, as DNA: TGTGCCAGCAGCTCCGTCAGCGGGAGGGCAGAGACCCAGTACTTC. Together with reference TRBV7-6 and TRBJ2-5, the CDR3 gives the full variable domain: GAGVSQSPRYKVTKRGQDVALRCDPISGHVSLYWYRQALGQGPEFLTYFNYEAQQDKSGLPNDRFSAERPEGSISTLTIQRTEQRDSAMYRCASSSVSGRAETQYFGPGTRLLVL.

The rearrangement links TRBV28 to TRBJ1-1; D perhaps matches TRBD1 (5 bases). The CDR3 runs to 16 residues. V dropped 4 bases and J dropped 0 bases, with 15 bases sitting between them. Per germline, CDR1 MDHEN and CDR2 SYDVKM. The CDR3 reads CASSYRMTAMNTEAFF. In nucleotides, the CDR3 is TGTGCCAGCAGTTACCGAATGACAGCTATGAACACTGAAGCTTTCTTT.

The gene calls are TRBV6-5 and TRBJ2-3; D is perhaps TRBD1 (5 bases). The germline V and J ends were trimmed by 6 bases and 0 bases, with 10 bases remaining between them. This CDR3 has 14 residues. Germline values: CDR1 MNHEY, CDR2 SVGAGI. The CDR3 reads CASRDAGSTDTQYF. The CDR3 DNA follows: TGTGCCAGCAGGGACGCAGGGAGCACAGATACGCAGTATTTT.

In DNA, the CDR3 is TGCGCCAGCAGCCAGGGACTAGTTAGAGCTACTAGCACAGATACGCAGTATTTT. It specifies CASSQGLVRATSTDTQYF. This chain joins TRBV5-1 and TRBJ2-3, with 8 bases matching TRBD2. Germline V gene lookup returns CDR1 SGHRS and CDR2 YFSETQ. Unmatched junction bases numbered 13, after V lost 4 bases and J lost 0 bases. The CDR3 runs to 18 residues.

J is TRBJ2-2 and V is TRBV10-3, with D unresolved. Germline CDR1 and CDR2: ENHRY and SYGVKD. Between the trimmed V and J ends, which lost 0 bases and 5 bases, there was a span of 13 bases. CDR3 length equals 16 residues. This CDR3 is CAISESITARTGELFF. CDR3 in DNA: TGTGCCATCAGTGAGTCGATAACCGCGAGGACCGGGGAGCTGTTTTTT.

This clone was seen a single time. CDR3 loop: CASSYRKASGREPFF. In nucleotides, the CDR3 is TGTGCCAGCAGTTATAGGAAGGCGAGCGGGAGGGAACCGTTCTTC. The genes are TRBV6-5 and TRBJ2-1; 10 positions match TRBD2. CDR3 size: 15 residues. With V trimmed by 3 bases and J by 15 bases, 14 bases remained unmatched. CDR1 MNHEY and CDR2 SVGAGI come from the germline V gene.

The chain recombines TRBV19 with TRBJ2-1, with D unresolved. Germline V gives CDR1 LNHDA, CDR2 SQIVND (reference sequence). This CDR3 region has 12 residues. V lost 1 base and J 15 bases, leaving 13 bases between the germline ends. The CDR3 reads CASSIVDNRPFF. In DNA form, the CDR3 reads TGTGCCAGTAGTATAGTTGACAACCGACCGTTCTTC.

This clone was counted a single time. This chain joins TRBV6-1 and TRBJ2-3; the D is unclear. CDR3 size: 12 residues. In germline, CDR1 is MNHNS, CDR2 SASEGT. The V and J ends lost 7 bases and 2 bases respectively, with 7 bases between them. As DNA, the CDR3 is TGTGCCAGCAAAGGGTTCACAGATACGCAGTATTTT. As protein: CASKGFTDTQYF.

About this clone itself: Mismatch with germline at one junction end may stem from a read error. The chain joins TRBV5-1 to TRBJ2-1; D unclear. Germline V lookup: CDR1 SGHRS, CDR2 YFSETQ. The CDR3 spans 11 residues. CDR3 DNA: TGCGCCAGCAGCTCCTCCAATGAGCAGTTCTTC. It is translated as CASSSSNEQFF. Supplemented by reference TRBV5-1 and TRBJ2-1, the full variable domain reads KAGVTQTPRYLIKTRGQQVTLSCSPISGHRSVSWYQQTPGQGLQFLFEYFSETQRNKGNFPGRFSGRQFSNSRSEMNVSTLELGDSALYLCASSSSNEQFFGPGTRLTVL.

The V gene is TRBV19, the J gene TRBJ2-1; D not certain. From germline, CDR1 is LNHDA and CDR2 SQIVND (reference sequence). V was clipped by 9 bases and J by 0 bases, with 15 bases between them. The CDR3 contains 15 residues. CDR3 bases: TGTGCCAGCAGTTTTCGGGTTAGCTCCTACAATGAGCAGTTCTTC. This encodes CASSFRVSSYNEQFF.

V and J are TRBV2 and TRBJ1-2, with TRBD1 matching over 7 bases. Germline CDR1 is SNHLY and CDR2 is FYNNEI. Trimming at V came to 6 bases and at J to 14 bases, leaving 18 bases not matched to a gene. The CDR3 is 14 amino acids. The CDR3 region has the DNA TGTGCCAGCAGCGTAGGGGGGCAGGGGGTTCAGCCGACCTTC. This translates into CASSVGGQGVQPTF.

The V and J genes are TRBV27 and TRBJ2-1; 13 nucleotides align to TRBD2. V lost 4 bases to trimming and J lost 5 bases; unmatched junction nucleotides: 8. Germline CDR1 and CDR2: MNHEY and SMNVEV (reference sequence). The CDR3 runs to 17 residues. CDR3 in amino acids: CASSSQGLAGTDNEQFF. CDR3 nucleotides: TGTGCCAGCAGTTCCCAGGGACTAGCGGGGACTGACAATGAGCAGTTCTTC.

The V gene is TRBV7-8, the J gene TRBJ2-2, with 11 bases that match TRBD2. Germline-derived CDR1 and CDR2 are SGHVS and FQNEAQ. The CDR3 extends over 18 amino acids. The V gene end was trimmed by 5 bases and the J gene end by 1 base; junction bases not matched to a gene: 9. This CDR3 reads CASSRTSGSYMNTGELFF. DNA of the CDR3: TGTGCCAGCAGCCGAACTAGCGGGAGTTATATGAACACCGGGGAGCTGTTTTTT.

The rearrangement uses TRBV6-6 and TRBJ1-2, with D uncertain. The CDR3 contains 15 residues. CDR1 and CDR2 from the germline V gene are MNHNY and SVGAGI (reference sequence). V was trimmed by 0 bases and J by 9 bases, leaving 17 bases between them. In DNA form, the CDR3 reads TGTGCCAGCAGTTACTCGACTCTTGGCCTTAGGAGCTACACCTTC. It is translated as CASSYSTLGLRSYTF.

This rearrangement joins TRBV7-9 to TRBJ1-1; D remains ambiguous. Trimming left V 0 bases short and J 5 bases short, with 10 bases between. This CDR3 region has 14 residues. Germline values: CDR1 SEHNR, CDR2 FQNEAQ (reference sequence). Here the CDR3 DNA reads TGTGCCAGCAGCTTAGCGATGCCCCGGACTGAAGCTTTCTTT. Translated, it gives CASSLAMPRTEAFF.

V is TRBV5-4 and J is TRBJ1-1; D uncertain. Trimming pared 7 bases from V and 1 base from J, leaving 14 bases between. The CDR3 length is 14 residues. CDR1 SGHNT and CDR2 YYREEE come from the germline V gene (reference sequence). The CDR3 DNA sequence: TGTGCCAGCTCCTGGGAGACATCGAACACTGAAGCTTTCTTT. It translates to CASSWETSNTEAFF.

The rearrangement joins TRBV18 to TRBJ2-2; TRBD2 might be the D (6 bases). The CDR3 length is 16 residues. Germline CDR1 reads KGHSH; CDR2 reads LQKENI. Trimming left V 2 bases short and J 4 bases short, with 14 bases between. The CDR3 region is CASSPSVAEATGELFF. CDR3 sequence (DNA): TGTGCCAGCTCACCATCAGTAGCGGAGGCCACCGGGGAGCTGTTTTTT.

V gene TRBV2 combines with J gene TRBJ2-5; 8 bases are a match to TRBD2. The J call may be in error: the DNA end matches TRBJ2-7 better. CDR3 length equals 13 residues. CDR1 is SNHLY, CDR2 FYNNEI, per germline. This CDR3 is CASKRAGVYEQYF. DNA for the CDR3: TGTGCCAGCAAAAGAGCGGGAGTCTACGAGCAGTACTTC.

This clone was seen a few times. This chain's CDR3 is CASSLPAGSMHEQYF. CDR3 bases: TGTGCCAGCAGCTTACCCGCGGGGTCTATGCACGAGCAGTACTTC. The chain combines TRBV7-8 with TRBJ2-7; D may be TRBD2 (6 bases). Germline V CDR1 and CDR2: SGHVS, FQNEAQ. V was trimmed by 2 bases and J by 5 bases, leaving 16 bases between them. CDR3 length: 15 residues.

V gene TRBV27 combines with J gene TRBJ1-1, with D uncertain. This CDR3 is 13 amino acids long. Germline V gene data show CDR1 as MNHEY and CDR2 as SMNVEV (reference sequence). V lost 7 bases, J lost 6 bases, and 15 bases lay in between. The CDR3 protein is CASTPISGAEAFF. The DNA of the CDR3 is TGTGCCAGCACCCCTATAAGCGGCGCTGAAGCTTTCTTT.

The gene calls are TRBV5-1 and TRBJ2-7, with D possibly TRBD2 on 5 matching bases. The V end lost 1 base, the J end lost 0 bases, and 8 bases lay between the germline ends. Germline V CDR1 and CDR2: SGHRS, YFSETQ. The CDR3 has 14 amino acids. CDR3 sequence: CASSLTRISYEQYF. DNA for the CDR3: TGCGCCAGCAGCTTGACTAGAATCTCCTACGAGCAGTACTTC.